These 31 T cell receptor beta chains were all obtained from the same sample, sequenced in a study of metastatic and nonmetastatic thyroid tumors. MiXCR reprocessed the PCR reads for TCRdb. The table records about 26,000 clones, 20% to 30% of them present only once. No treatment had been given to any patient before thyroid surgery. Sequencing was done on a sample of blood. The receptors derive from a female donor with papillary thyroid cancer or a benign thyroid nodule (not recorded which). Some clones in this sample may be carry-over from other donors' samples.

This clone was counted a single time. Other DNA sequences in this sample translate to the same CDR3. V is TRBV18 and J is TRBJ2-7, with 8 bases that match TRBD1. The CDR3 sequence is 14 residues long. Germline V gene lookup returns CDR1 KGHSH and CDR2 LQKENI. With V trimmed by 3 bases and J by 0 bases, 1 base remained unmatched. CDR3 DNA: TGTGCCAGCTCACCTGGGACAGGCTCCTACGAGCAGTACTTC. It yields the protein CASSPGTGSYEQYF.

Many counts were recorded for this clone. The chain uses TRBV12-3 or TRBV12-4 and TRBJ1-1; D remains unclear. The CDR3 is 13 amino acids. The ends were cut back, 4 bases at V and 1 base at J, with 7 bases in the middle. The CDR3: CASSYQKNTEAFF. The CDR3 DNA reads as TGTGCCAGCAGTTATCAAAAGAACACTGAAGCTTTCTTT.

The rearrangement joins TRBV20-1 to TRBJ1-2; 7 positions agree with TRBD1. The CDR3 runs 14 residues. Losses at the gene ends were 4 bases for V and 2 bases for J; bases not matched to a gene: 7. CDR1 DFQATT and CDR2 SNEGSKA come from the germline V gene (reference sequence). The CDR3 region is CSATEPGQNYGYTF. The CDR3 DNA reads TGCAGTGCTACGGAGCCGGGACAGAACTATGGCTACACCTTC.

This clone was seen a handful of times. CDR3 in amino acids: CASSAIRGGTEAFF. The CDR3, as DNA: TGTGCCAGCAGCGCTATCAGGGGTGGTACTGAAGCTTTCTTT. The chain uses TRBV6-2 or TRBV6-3 and TRBJ1-1; D is perhaps TRBD1 (6 bases). The CDR3 extends over 14 amino acids. Per germline, CDR1 MNHEY and CDR2 SVGEGT. V was cut by 6 bases and J by 5 bases, with 16 bases left in between.

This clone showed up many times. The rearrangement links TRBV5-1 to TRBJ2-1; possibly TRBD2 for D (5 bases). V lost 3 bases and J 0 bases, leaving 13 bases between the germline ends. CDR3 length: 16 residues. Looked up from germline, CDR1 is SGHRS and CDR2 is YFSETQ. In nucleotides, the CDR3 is TGCGCCAGCAGCTCTTTGAGCGGACGCTCCTACAATGAGCAGTTCTTC. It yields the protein CASSSLSGRSYNEQFF.

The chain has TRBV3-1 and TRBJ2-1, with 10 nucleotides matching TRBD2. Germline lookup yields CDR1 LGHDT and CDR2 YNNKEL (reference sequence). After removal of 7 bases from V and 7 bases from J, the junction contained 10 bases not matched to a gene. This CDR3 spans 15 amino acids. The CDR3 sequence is CASTPASGGFNEQFF. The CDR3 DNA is TGTGCCAGCACCCCGGCTAGCGGGGGTTTTAATGAGCAGTTCTTC.

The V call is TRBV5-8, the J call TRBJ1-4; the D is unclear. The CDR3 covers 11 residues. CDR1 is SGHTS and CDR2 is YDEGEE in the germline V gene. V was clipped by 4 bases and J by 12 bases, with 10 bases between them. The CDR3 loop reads CASSLTRELFF. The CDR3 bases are TGTGCCAGCAGCCTAACTAGGGAACTGTTTTTT.

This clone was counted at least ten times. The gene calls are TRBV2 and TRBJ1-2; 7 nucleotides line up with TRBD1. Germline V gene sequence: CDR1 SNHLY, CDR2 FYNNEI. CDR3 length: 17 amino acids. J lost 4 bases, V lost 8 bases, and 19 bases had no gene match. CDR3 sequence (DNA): TGTGCCAGCGGACCCACGGAGGTGCAGGGGGGAAGCTATGGCTACACCTTC. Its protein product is CASGPTEVQGGSYGYTF. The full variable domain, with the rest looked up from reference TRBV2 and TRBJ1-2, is EPEVTQTPSHQVTQMGQEVILRCVPISNHLYFYWYRQILGQKVEFLVSFYNNEISEKSEIFDDQFSVERPDGSNFTLKIRSTKLEDSAMYFCASGPTEVQGGSYGYTFGSGTRLTVV.

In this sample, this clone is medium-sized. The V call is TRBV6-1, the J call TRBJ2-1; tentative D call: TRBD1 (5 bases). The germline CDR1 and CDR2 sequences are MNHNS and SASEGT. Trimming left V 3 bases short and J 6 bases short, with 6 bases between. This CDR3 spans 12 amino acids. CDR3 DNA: TGTGCCAGCAGTGACAGGGCCAATGAGCAGTTCTTC. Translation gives CASSDRANEQFF.

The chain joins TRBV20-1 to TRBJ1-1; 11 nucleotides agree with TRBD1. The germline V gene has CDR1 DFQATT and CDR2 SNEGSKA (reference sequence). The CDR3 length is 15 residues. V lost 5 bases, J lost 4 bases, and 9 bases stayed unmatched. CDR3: CSAVLRTGGLTEAFF. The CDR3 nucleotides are TGCAGTGCTGTCCTTAGGACAGGGGGCCTCACTGAAGCTTTCTTT.

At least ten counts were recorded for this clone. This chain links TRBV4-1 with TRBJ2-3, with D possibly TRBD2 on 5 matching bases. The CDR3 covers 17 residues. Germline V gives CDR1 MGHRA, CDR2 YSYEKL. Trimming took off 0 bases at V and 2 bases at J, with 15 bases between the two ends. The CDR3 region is CASSQEGVASSTDTQYF. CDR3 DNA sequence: TGCGCCAGCAGCCAAGAGGGAGTAGCGAGTTCCACAGATACGCAGTATTTT.

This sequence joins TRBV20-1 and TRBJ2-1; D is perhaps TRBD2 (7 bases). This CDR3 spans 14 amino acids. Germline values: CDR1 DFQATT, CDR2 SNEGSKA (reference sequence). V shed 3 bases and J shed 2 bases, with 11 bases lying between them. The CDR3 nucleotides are TGCAGTGCTAGCTGGGGGGGCACCTACAATGAGCAGTTCTTC. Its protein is CSASWGGTYNEQFF.

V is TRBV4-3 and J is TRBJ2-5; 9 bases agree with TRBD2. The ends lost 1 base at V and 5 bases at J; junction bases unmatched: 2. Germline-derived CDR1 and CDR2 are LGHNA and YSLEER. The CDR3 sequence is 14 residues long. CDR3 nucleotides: TGCGCCAGCAGCCAAGCGCGGGGGGGCGAGACCCAGTACTTC. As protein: CASSQARGGETQYF.

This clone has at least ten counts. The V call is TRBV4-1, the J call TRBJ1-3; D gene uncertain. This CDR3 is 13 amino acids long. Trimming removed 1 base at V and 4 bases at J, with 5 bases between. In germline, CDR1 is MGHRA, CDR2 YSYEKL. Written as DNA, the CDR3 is TGCGCCAGCAGCCAAGTAACAGGAAACACCATATATTTT. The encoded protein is CASSQVTGNTIYF.

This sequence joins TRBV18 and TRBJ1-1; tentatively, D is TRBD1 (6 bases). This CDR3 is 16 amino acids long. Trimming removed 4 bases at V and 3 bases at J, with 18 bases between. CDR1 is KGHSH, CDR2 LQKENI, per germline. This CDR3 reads CASSLRKQGYYTEAFF. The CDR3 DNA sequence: TGTGCCAGCTCACTCCGGAAACAGGGCTACTACACTGAAGCTTTCTTT.

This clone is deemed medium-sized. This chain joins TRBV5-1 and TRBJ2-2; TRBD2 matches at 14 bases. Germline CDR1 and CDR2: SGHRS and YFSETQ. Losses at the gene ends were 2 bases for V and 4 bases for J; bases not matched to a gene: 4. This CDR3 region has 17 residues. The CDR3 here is CASSLGGTSGSTGELFF. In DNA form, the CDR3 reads TGCGCCAGCAGCTTAGGCGGGACTAGCGGGAGCACCGGGGAGCTGTTTTTT.

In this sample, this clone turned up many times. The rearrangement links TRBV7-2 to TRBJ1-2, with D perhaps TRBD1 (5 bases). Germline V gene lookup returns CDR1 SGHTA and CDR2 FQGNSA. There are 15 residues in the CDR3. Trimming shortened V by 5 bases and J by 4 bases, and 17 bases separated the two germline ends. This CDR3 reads CASSPSGGGAYGYTF. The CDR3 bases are TGTGCCAGCAGCCCTAGCGGGGGAGGGGCCTATGGCTACACCTTC.

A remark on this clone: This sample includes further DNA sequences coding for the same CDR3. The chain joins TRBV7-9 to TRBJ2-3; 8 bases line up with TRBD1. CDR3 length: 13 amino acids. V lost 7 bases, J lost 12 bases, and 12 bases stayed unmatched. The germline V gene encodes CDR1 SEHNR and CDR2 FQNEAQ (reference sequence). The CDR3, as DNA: TGTGCCAGCATCCAGGGGGCAGGGAGCGGTCAGTATTTT. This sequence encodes CASIQGAGSGQYF.

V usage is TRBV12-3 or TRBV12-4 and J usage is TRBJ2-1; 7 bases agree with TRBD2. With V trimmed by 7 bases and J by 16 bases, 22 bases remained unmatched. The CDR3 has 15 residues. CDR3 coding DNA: TGTGCCAGCACCGTGGCCGGACTAGACGGGAATGATCATTTCTTC. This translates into CASTVAGLDGNDHFF.

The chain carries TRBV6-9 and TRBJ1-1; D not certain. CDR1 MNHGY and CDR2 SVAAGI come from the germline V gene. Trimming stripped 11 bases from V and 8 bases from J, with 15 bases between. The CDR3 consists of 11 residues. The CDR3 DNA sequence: TGTGCCGCACGGCAGTGTCCCGAAGCTTTCTTT. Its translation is CAARQCPEAFF.

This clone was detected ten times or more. This CDR3 reads CASRLVGGGTEAFF. The CDR3, as DNA: TGTGCCAGCAGGCTCGTAGGGGGCGGCACTGAAGCTTTCTTT. V is TRBV14 and J is TRBJ1-1; 7 positions match TRBD1. The germline CDR1 and CDR2 sequences are SGHDN and FVKESK. The CDR3 length is 14 residues. V was clipped by 6 bases and J by 4 bases; unmatched bases: 8.

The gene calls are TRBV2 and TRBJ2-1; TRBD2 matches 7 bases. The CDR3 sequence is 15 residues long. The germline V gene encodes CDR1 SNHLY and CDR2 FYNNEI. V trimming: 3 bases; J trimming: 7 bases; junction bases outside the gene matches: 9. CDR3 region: CASSDGGGRANEQFF. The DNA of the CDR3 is TGTGCCAGCAGTGATGGGGGGGGACGCGCAAATGAGCAGTTCTTC. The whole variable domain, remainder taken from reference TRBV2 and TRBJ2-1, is EPEVTQTPSHQVTQMGQEVILRCVPISNHLYFYWYRQILGQKVEFLVSFYNNEISEKSEIFDDQFSVERPDGSNFTLKIRSTKLEDSAMYFCASSDGGGRANEQFFGPGTRLTVL.

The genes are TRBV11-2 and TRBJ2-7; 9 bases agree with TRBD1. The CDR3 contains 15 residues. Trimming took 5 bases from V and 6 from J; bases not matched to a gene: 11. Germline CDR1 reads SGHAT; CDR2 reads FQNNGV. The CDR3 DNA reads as TGTGCCAGCAGCCCCCTGGACAGGGGATCCAGCGAGCAGTACTTC. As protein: CASSPLDRGSSEQYF.

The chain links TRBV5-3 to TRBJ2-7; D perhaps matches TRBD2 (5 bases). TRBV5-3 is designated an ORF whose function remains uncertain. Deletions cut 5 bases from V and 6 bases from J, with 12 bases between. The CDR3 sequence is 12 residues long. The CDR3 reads CARRLMRVEQYV. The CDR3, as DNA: TGTGCCAGAAGATTGATGAGGGTCGAGCAGTACGTC.

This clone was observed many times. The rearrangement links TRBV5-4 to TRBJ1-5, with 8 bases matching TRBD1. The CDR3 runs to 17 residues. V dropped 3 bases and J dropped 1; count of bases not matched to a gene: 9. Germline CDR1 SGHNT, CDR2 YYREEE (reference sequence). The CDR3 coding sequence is TGTGCCAGCAGCTCCGGACAGGGCTGGGGGAGCAATCAGCCCCAGCATTTT. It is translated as CASSSGQGWGSNQPQHF.

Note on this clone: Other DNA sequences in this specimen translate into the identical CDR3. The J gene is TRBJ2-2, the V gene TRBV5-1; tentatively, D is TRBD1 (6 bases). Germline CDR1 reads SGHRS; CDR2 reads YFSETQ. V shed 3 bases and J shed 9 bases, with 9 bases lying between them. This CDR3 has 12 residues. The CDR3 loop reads CASSSTGRELFF. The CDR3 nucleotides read TGCGCCAGCAGCTCTACAGGGCGGGAGCTGTTTTTT. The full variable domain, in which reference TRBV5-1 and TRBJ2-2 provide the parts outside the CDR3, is KAGVTQTPRYLIKTRGQQVTLSCSPISGHRSVSWYQQTPGQGLQFLFEYFSETQRNKGNFPGRFSGRQFSNSRSEMNVSTLELGDSALYLCASSSTGRELFFGEGSRLTVL.

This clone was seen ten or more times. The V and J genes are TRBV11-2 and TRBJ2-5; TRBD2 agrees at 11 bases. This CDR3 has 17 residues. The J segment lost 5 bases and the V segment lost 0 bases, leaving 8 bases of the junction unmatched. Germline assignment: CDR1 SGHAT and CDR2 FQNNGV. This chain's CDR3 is CASSLDFSGRVGETQYF. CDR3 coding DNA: TGTGCCAGCAGCTTAGATTTTAGCGGGAGGGTCGGCGAGACCCAGTACTTC.

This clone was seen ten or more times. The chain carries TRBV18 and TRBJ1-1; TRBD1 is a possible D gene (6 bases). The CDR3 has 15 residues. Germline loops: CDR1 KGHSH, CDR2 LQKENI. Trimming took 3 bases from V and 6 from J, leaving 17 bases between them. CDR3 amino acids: CASSPRQVPDSEAFF. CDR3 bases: TGTGCCAGCTCACCCCGACAGGTGCCTGATTCTGAAGCTTTCTTT.

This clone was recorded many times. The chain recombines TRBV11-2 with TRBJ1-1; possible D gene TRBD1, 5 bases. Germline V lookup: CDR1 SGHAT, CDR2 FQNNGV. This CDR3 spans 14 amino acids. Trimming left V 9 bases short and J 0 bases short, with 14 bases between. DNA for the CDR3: TGTGCCAGTACCCTGGGCAGGGTGAACACTGAAGCTTTCTTT. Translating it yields CASTLGRVNTEAFF. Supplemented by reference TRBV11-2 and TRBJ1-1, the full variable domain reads EAGVAQSPRYKIIEKRQSVAFWCNPISGHATLYWYQQILGQGPKLLIQFQNNGVVDDSQLPKDRFSAERLKGVDSTLKIQPAKLEDSAVYLCASTLGRVNTEAFFGQGTRLTVV.

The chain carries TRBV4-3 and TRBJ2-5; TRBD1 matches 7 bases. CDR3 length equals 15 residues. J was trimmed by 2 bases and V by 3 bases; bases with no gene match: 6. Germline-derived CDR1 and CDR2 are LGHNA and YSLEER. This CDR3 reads CASSHSKTGQETQYF. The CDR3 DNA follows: TGCGCCAGCAGCCATTCCAAGACAGGGCAAGAGACCCAGTACTTC.

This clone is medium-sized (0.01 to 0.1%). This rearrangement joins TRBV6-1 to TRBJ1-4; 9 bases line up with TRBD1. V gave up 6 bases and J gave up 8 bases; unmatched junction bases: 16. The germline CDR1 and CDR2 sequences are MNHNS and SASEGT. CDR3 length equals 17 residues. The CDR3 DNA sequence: TGTGCCAGCAGACCCGGGACAGGGCTCTTTTTAGAGGAAAAACTGTTTTTT. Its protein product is CASRPGTGLFLEEKLFF.